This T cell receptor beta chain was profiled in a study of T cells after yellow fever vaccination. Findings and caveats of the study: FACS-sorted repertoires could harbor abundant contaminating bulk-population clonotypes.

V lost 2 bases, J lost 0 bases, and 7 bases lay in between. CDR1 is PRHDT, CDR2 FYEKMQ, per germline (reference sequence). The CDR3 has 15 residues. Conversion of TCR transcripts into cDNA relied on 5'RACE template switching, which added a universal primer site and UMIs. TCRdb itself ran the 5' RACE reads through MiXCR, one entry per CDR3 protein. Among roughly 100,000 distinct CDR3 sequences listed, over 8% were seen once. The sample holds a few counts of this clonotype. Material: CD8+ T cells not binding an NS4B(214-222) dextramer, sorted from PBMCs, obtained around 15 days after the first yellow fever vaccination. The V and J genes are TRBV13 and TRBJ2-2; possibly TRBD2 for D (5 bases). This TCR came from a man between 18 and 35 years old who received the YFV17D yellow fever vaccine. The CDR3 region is CASSLRGANTGELFF. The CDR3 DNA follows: TGTGCCAGCAGCTTACGGGGAGCGAACACCGGGGAGCTGTTTTTT.